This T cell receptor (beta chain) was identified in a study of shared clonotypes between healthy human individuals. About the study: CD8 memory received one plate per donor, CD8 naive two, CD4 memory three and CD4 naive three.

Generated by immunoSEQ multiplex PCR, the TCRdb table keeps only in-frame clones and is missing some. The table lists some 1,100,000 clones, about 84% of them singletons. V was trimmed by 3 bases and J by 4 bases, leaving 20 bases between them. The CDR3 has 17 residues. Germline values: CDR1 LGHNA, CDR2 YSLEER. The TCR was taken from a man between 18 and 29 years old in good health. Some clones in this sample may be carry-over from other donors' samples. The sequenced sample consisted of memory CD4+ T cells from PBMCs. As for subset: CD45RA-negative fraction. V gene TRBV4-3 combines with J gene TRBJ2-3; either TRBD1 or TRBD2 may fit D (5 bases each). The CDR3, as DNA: TGCGCCAGCAGCCAGGCTCCGGGACGAGGTGTGGCAGATACGCAGTATTTT. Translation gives CASSQAPGRGVADTQYF.